This TCR beta chain was recovered during a study of OX40 agonist ivuxolimab in advanced cancers. The wider study: Treatment of patients was with ivuxolimab, an agonistic anti-OX40 (CD134) antibody.

V gave up 6 bases and J gave up 0 bases, with 8 bases separating them. The CDR3 is made up of 14 amino acids. CDR1 is LNHDA, CDR2 SQIVND, per germline (reference sequence). TCRdb's table, derived via immunoSEQ multiplex PCR, lists solely in-frame clones and lacks some. The data contain more than 45,000 clones, approximately 82% of them singletons. The sequences come from CD4+ or CD8+ T cells sorted from blood, collected in a trial of the OX40 agonist ivuxolimab. The V and J genes are TRBV19 and TRBJ2-2; D is unresolved. This clonotype originated in an adult with an advanced solid tumor such as melanoma, head and neck, liver or kidney cancer. The chain's CDR3 is CASRRFTNTGELFF. CDR3 coding DNA: TGTGCCAGTAGGCGGTTCACGAACACCGGGGAGCTGTTTTTT.